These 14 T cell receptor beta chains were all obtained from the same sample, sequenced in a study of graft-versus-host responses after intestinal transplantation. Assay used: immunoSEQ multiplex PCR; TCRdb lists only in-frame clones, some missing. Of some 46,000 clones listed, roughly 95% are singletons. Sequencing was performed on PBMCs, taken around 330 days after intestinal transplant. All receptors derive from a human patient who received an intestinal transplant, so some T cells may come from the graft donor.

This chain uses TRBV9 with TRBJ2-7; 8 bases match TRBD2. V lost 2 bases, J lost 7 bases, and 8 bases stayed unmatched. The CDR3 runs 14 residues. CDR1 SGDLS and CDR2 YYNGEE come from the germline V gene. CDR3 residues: CASSVEAGVGEQYF. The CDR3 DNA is TGTGCCAGCAGCGTGGAAGCGGGAGTGGGAGAGCAGTACTTC.

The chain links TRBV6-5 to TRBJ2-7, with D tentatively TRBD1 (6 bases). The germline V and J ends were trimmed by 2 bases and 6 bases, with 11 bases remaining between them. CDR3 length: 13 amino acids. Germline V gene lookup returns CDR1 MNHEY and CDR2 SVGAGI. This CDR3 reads CASSYDRTGEQYF. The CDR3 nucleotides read TGTGCCAGCAGTTACGACAGGACGGGCGAGCAGTACTTC.

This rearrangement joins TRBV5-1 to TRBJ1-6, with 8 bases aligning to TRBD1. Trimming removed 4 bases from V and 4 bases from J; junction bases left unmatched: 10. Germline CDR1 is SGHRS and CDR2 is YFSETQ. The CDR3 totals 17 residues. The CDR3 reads CASSKLTGAIYNSPLHF. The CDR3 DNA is TGCGCCAGCAGCAAGCTGACAGGGGCCATTTATAATTCACCCCTCCACTTT.

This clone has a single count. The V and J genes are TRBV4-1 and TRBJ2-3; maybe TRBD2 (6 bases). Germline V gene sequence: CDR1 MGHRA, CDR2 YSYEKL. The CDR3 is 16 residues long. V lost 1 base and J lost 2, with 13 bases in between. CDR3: CASSQVPSELTDTQYF. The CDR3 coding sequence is TGCGCCAGCAGCCAAGTCCCTAGCGAACTCACAGATACGCAGTATTTT.

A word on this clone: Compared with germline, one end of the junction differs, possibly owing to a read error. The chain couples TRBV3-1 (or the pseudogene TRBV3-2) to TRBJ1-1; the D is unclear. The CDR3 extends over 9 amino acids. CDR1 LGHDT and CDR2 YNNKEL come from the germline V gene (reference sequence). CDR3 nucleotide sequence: TGCCCTCCCCCCACTGAAGCTTTCTTT. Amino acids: CPPPTEAFF.

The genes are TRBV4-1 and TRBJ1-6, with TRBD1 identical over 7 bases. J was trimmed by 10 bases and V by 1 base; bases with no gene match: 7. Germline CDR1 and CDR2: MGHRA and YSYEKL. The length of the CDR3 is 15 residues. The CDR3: CASSQGPGGQSPLHF. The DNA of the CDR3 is TGCGCCAGCAGCCAAGGCCCGGGGGGACAGTCACCCCTCCACTTT.

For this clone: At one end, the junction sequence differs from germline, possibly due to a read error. The CDR3 loop is CASREEGNQPQHF. Written as DNA, the CDR3 is TGTGCCAGCAGAGAAGAGGGGAATCAGCCCCAGCATTTT. The chain uses TRBV2 and TRBJ1-5, with D possibly TRBD1 on 5 matching bases. CDR1 and CDR2 (germline): SNHLY, FYNNEI. The CDR3 has 13 residues.

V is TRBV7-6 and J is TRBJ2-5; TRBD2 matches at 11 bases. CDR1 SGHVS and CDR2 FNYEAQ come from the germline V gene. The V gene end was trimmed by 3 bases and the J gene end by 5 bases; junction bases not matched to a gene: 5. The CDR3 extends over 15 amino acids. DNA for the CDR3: TGTGCCAGCAGCTTGGGACTAGCGGCCCCGGAGACCCAGTACTTC. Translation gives CASSLGLAAPETQYF.

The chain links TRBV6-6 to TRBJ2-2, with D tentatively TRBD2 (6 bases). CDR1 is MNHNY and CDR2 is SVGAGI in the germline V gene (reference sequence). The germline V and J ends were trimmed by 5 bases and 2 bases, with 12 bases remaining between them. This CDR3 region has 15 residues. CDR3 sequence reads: CASSRRLGNTGELFF. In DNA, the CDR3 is TGTGCCAGCAGTCGTCGACTAGGAAACACCGGGGAGCTGTTTTTT.

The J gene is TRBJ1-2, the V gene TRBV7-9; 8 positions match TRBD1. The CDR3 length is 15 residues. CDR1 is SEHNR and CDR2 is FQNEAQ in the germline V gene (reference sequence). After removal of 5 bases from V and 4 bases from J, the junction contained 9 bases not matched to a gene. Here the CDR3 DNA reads TGTGCCAGCAGCCCGAGACAGGGGCGCGTCTATGGCTACACCTTC. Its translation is CASSPRQGRVYGYTF.

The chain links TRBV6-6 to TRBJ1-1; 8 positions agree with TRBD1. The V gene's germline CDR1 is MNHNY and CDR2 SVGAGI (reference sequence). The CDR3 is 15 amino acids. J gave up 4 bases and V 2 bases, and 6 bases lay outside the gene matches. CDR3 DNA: TGTGCCAGCAGTTACAAAGGACAGGGAGCCACTGAAGCTTTCTTT. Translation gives CASSYKGQGATEAFF.

Written as DNA, the CDR3 is TGTGCCTGGACCCTTTTAGATGAGCAGTACTTC. Translating gives CAWTLLDEQYF. V and J are TRBV30 and TRBJ2-7; D is ambiguous. Germline values: CDR1 GTSNPN, CDR2 SVGIG (reference sequence). The ends were cut back, 4 bases at V and 7 bases at J, with 11 bases in the middle. CDR3 length equals 11 residues.

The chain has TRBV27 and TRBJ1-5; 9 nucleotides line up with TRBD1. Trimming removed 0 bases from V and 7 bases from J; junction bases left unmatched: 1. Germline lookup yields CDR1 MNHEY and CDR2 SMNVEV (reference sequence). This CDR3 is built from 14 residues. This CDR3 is CASSLSDRGQPQHF. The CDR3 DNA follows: TGTGCCAGCAGTTTATCCGACAGGGGGCAGCCCCAGCATTTT.

The CDR3 loop reads CASSSLTKLNSPLHF. Here the CDR3 DNA reads TGTGCCAGCAGCTCGTTAACTAAACTCAATTCACCCCTCCACTTT. This chain connects TRBV7-2 to TRBJ1-6; D is undetermined. Per the germline V gene, CDR1 is SGHTA and CDR2 is FQGNSA. Trimming left V 4 bases short and J 7 bases short, with 14 bases between. The CDR3 loop spans 15 amino acids.